This TCR beta chain was recorded in a study of T cells after yellow fever vaccination. Whole-study findings and limits: Clonotypes appearing in both CD4 and CD8 compartments existed, and their share was small. Reappearing after the booster were most of the clones from primary vaccination (roughly 95% CD4, roughly 86% CD8). Weaker, the secondary response had a peak occurring faster, on day 5 versus 15.

In this sample, this clonotype turned up a few times. Its antigen is unidentified. TCRdb recomputed calls from the 5' RACE reads with MiXCR, one row per CDR3 protein. The sample shows over 100,000 distinct CDR3 sequences, 7% to 8.5% of them seen only once. The CDR3 has 13 amino acids. Trimming shortened V by 0 bases and J by 0 bases, and 3 bases separated the two germline ends. CDR1 is KGHSH, CDR2 LQKENI, per germline. The clonotype originates from a man aged 25 to 40 who received the YFV17D yellow fever vaccine. Specimen: CD8+ T cells sorted from PBMCs, collected 45 days after the yellow fever booster vaccination. The chain is built from TRBV18 and TRBJ2-7, with D hard to call. CDR3 nucleotide sequence: TGTGCCAGCTCACCACCGGCCTCCTACGAGCAGTACTTC. Residues: CASSPPASYEQYF.